Shown below are 10 T cell receptor beta chains from a single sample sequenced in a study of blood T cell repertoires in COVID-19. Profiling relied on immunoSEQ multiplex PCR, and the TCRdb table lists in-frame clones only, not all of them. The data contain hundreds of thousands of clones, 70% to 85% of them seen just once; the ten biggest clones take up about 8.9%. The specimen was peripheral blood. The receptors were sampled from a man older than 75 with acute or convalescent COVID-19.

The V and J genes are TRBV15 and TRBJ1-2, with 8 bases lining up with TRBD1. The V and J ends lost 9 bases and 3 bases, in that order; junction bases with no gene match: 15. Germline V lookup: CDR1 LNHNV, CDR2 YYDKDF (reference sequence). The CDR3 contains 16 residues. DNA for the CDR3: TGTGCCACACAACCCGGGACAGGAAGACCCTACTATGGCTACACCTTC. Protein sequence: CATQPGTGRPYYGYTF.

V is TRBV5-6 and J is TRBJ1-2, with D unclear. Looked up from germline, CDR1 is SGHDT and CDR2 is YYEEEE. This CDR3 region has 16 residues. V shed 4 bases and J shed 6 bases, with 22 bases lying between them. CDR3 in amino acids: CASSLGPKARGDGYTF. CDR3 coding DNA: TGTGCCAGCAGCCTTGGCCCAAAAGCCAGAGGCGATGGCTACACCTTC.

The CDR3 protein is CASSQPGLQIRGDTQYF. The CDR3 DNA follows: TGCGCCAGCAGCCAACCGGGACTCCAGATCCGAGGAGATACGCAGTATTTT. V gene TRBV4-1 combines with J gene TRBJ2-3, with D maybe TRBD2 (6 bases). CDR1 and CDR2 (germline): MGHRA, YSYEKL. V lost 2 bases, J lost 5 bases, and 20 bases lay in between. The CDR3 has 17 residues.

V is TRBV28 and J is TRBJ1-6, with D hard to call. Germline V lookup: CDR1 MDHEN, CDR2 SYDVKM. V dropped 6 bases and J dropped 3 bases, with 6 bases sitting between them. This CDR3 is 13 amino acids long. This CDR3 is CASSQIYNSPLHF. The CDR3, as DNA: TGTGCCAGCAGCCAGATCTATAATTCACCCCTCCACTTT. The variable domain in full, completed from reference TRBV28 and TRBJ1-6, reads DVKVTQSSRYLVKRTGEKVFLECVQDMDHENMFWYRQDPGLGLRLIYFSYDVKMKEKGDIPEGYSVSREKKERFSLILESASTNQTSMYLCASSQIYNSPLHFGNGTRLTVT.

The chain has TRBV18 and TRBJ2-3, with TRBD2 identical over 10 bases. This CDR3 has 16 residues. The trim removed 3 bases at V and 5 bases at J, leaving 8 bases unmatched. Germline V lookup: CDR1 KGHSH, CDR2 LQKENI. The CDR3 spells CASSPSLAGAGDTQYF. CDR3 bases: TGTGCCAGCTCACCGTCGCTAGCGGGGGCGGGAGATACGCAGTATTTT.

The J gene is TRBJ2-2, the V gene TRBV24-1, with 7 bases that match TRBD2. Germline V gives CDR1 KGHDR, CDR2 SFDVKD. The V segment lost 9 bases and the J segment 6 bases; nucleotides outside the gene matches: 9. CDR3 length: 14 amino acids. The CDR3 reads CATQPAGRAGELFF. The CDR3 coding sequence is TGTGCCACCCAGCCAGCGGGACGGGCCGGGGAGCTGTTTTTT.

V usage is TRBV18 and J usage is TRBJ1-4; weak D call: TRBD1 (6 bases). Germline lookup yields CDR1 KGHSH and CDR2 LQKENI. Trimming took 2 bases from V and 0 from J, leaving 13 bases between them. This CDR3 spans 17 amino acids. In DNA, the CDR3 is TGTGCCAGCTCACCAACCCGGGACACGACAACTAATGAAAAACTGTTTTTT. Protein sequence: CASSPTRDTTTNEKLFF.

This clone was seen a few times. Here the CDR3 DNA reads TGTGCCAGCACCGGAGGAGGGATTAGCAATCAGCCCCAGCATTTT. It encodes CASTGGGISNQPQHF. J is TRBJ1-5 and V is TRBV6-5; D gene unclear. With 7 bases removed from V and 0 bases from J, the gap between germline ends came to 13 bases. The V gene's germline CDR1 is MNHEY and CDR2 SVGAGI. The CDR3 spans 15 residues.

J is TRBJ2-4 and V is TRBV7-9, with TRBD1 identical over 8 bases. The germline V gene has CDR1 SEHNR and CDR2 FQNEAQ (reference sequence). The CDR3 length is 16 residues. After removal of 3 bases from V and 1 base from J, the junction contained 5 bases not matched to a gene. CDR3: CASSFGTGWAKNIQYF. CDR3 nucleotide sequence: TGTGCCAGCAGCTTTGGGACAGGTTGGGCCAAAAACATTCAGTACTTC. The complete variable domain, with remaining parts taken from reference TRBV7-9 and TRBJ2-4, reads DTGVSQNPRHKITKRGQNVTFRCDPISEHNRLYWYRQTLGQGPEFLTYFQNEAQLEKSRLLSDRFSAERPKGSFSTLEIQRTEQGDSAMYLCASSFGTGWAKNIQYFGAGTRLSVL.

The chain carries TRBV9 and TRBJ2-3; D ambiguous. From germline, CDR1 is SGDLS and CDR2 YYNGEE. There are 16 residues in the CDR3. Trimming cost V 4 bases and J 2 bases, with 17 bases left between them. The CDR3 loop is CASSHHRQANTDTQYF. The CDR3 DNA reads as TGTGCCAGCAGCCACCACCGGCAGGCCAACACAGATACGCAGTATTTT. Complete variable domain (other parts from reference TRBV9 and TRBJ2-3): DSGVTQTPKHLITATGQRVTLRCSPRSGDLSVYWYQQSLDQGLQFLIQYYNGEERAKGNILERFSAQQFPDLHSELNLSSLELGDSALYFCASSHHRQANTDTQYFGPGTRLTVL.